The TCR beta chain described here comes from a study of blood T cell repertoires in COVID-19. About the research overall: From the United States, Italy and Spain came samples of acute and convalescent COVID-19. From T cells, B-cell-depleted T cells, or PBMCs came the material, which was cDNA or gDNA.

This table comes from immunoSEQ multiplex PCR, and its TCRdb copy is limited to in-frame clones, with some not included. Of some 230,000 clones listed, approximately 80% are singletons. CDR3 length: 11 amino acids. J gave up 6 bases and V 5 bases, and 0 bases lay outside the gene matches. The germline V gene encodes CDR1 SNHLY and CDR2 FYNNEI. Participant age was roughly 18 to 100 years, and participants resided in about two dozen US areas. Clinical histories supplied by participants themselves formed the basis of cohort assignment. The gene calls are TRBV2 and TRBJ2-7; TRBD2 matches at 8 bases. The TCR originated in a man in his forties who had recovered from COVID-19. Sequenced sample: PBMCs or T cells enriched from blood (not recorded which). DNA for the CDR3: TGTGCCAGCAGTCGGGGGGGCGAGCAGTACTTC. This translates into CASSRGGEQYF. Variable domain in full (rest from reference TRBV2 and TRBJ2-7): EPEVTQTPSHQVTQMGQEVILRCVPISNHLYFYWYRQILGQKVEFLVSFYNNEISEKSEIFDDQFSVERPDGSNFTLKIRSTKLEDSAMYFCASSRGGEQYFGPGTRLTVT.